The clone carrying this T cell receptor (beta chain) was observed at least ten times. Its antigen is undetermined. Prior to thyroid surgery, none of the patients had received any treatment. Authors' processing steps: It was from CDR3 differences across clinicopathological groups that a distant-metastasis classifier for papillary thyroid cancer was built. TCRdb re-clonotyped the PCR reads via MiXCR. TCRdb, not the original authors, processed these V and J calls. Seen here are 30,000 to 50,000 clones, roughly 14% observed once, and the top ten hold 9.5%. CDR1 and CDR2 (germline): KGHSH, LQKENI. The J segment lost 8 bases and the V segment lost 2 bases, leaving 8 bases of the junction unmatched. The CDR3 covers 15 residues. The sample originates from a study of metastatic and nonmetastatic thyroid tumors. Study background: Repertoires from blood and tumor or nodule tissue of malignant and benign thyroid patients were compared.

Study-level findings and limits: Benign nodules were reported to have significantly lower TCR beta diversity than malignant thyroid tumors, in blood and tumor.

Sequenced input: blood. This sequence joins TRBV18 and TRBJ1-4, with TRBD1 matching 7 bases. This clonotype originated in a female donor with papillary thyroid cancer or a benign thyroid nodule (not recorded which). Some clones in this sample may be carry-over from other donors' samples. The CDR3 DNA sequence: TGTGCCAGCTCACCATTCAACAGGGGAAAGGAAAAACTGTTTTTT. This encodes CASSPFNRGKEKLFF.